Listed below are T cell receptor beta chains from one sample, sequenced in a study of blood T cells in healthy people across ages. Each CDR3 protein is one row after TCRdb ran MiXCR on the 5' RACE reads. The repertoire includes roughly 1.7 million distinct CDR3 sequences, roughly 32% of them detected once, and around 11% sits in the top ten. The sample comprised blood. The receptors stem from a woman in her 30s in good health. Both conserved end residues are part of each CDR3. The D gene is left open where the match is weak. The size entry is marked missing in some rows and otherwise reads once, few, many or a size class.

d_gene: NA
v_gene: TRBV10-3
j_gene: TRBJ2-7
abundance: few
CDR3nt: TGTGCCATCAGTGAGTCGAACCCCACCCACGAGCAGTACTTC
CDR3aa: CAISESNPTHEQYF

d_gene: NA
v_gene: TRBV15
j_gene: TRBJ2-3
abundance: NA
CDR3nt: TGTGCCACCAGCAGAGATGTCATAGATACGCAGTATTTT
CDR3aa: CATSRDVIDTQYF

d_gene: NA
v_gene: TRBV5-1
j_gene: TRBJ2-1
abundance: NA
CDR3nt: TGCGCCAGCAGCTTGGGGGCAGGTTCGTACGGTGAGCAGTTCTTC
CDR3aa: CASSLGAGSYGEQFF

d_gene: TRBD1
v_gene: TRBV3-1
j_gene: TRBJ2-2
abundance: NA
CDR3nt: TGTGCCAGCAGCGCCCGGGACAGGGGTTTCGGGGAGCTGTTTTTT
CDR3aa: CASSARDRGFGELFF

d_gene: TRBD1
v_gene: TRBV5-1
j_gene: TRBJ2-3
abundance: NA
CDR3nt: TGCGCCAGCAGCCTCGGGACAGGGCTTTCAGATACGCAGTATTTT
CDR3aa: CASSLGTGLSDTQYF

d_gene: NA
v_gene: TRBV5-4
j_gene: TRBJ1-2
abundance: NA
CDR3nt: TGTGCCAGCAACCTGCCGGGAGGGAGTGGCTACACCTTC
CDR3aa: CASNLPGGSGYTF

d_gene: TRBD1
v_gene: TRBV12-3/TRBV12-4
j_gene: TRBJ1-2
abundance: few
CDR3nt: TGTGCCAGCAGTATATGGACAGGGGGCTATGGCTACACCTTC
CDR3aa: CASSIWTGGYGYTF

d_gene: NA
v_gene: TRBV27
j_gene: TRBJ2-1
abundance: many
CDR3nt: TGTGCCAGCAGTCCTCAGAGCAATGAGCAGTTCTTC
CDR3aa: CASSPQSNEQFF

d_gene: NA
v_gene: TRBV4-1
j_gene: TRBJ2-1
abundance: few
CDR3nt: TGCGCCAGCAAGAGTACTGGGGTATCCTACAATGAGCAGTTCTTC
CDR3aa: CASKSTGVSYNEQFF

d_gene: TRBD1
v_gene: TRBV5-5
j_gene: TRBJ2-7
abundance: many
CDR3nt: TGTGCCAGCAGCTTGGGATGGTTGGGGACAGACAGCTCCTACGAGCAGTACTTC
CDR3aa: CASSLGWLGTDSSYEQYF

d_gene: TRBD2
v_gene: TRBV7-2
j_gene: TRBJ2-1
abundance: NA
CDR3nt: TGTGCCAGCAGCTCGCAGCGGGGGGGCATCTACAATGAGCAGTTCTTC
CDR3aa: CASSSQRGGIYNEQFF

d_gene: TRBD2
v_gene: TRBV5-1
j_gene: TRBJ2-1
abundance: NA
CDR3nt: TGCGCCAGCAGTTACGGCGGGGGTGACAATGAGCAGTTCTTC
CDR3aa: CASSYGGGDNEQFF

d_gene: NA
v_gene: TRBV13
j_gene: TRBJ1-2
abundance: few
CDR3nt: TGTGCCAGCAGCTTAGGGTATCAGGGAACCGGCTACACCTTC
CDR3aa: CASSLGYQGTGYTF

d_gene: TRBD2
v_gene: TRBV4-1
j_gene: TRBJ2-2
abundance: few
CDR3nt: TGCGCCAGCAGCTCCCGGGAGGGGAACACCGGGGAGCTGTTTTTT
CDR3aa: CASSSREGNTGELFF

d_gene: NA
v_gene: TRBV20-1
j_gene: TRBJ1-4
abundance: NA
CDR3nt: TGCAGTGCTAGAGATTTCGCAACTAATGAAAAACTGTTTTTT
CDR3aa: CSARDFATNEKLFF

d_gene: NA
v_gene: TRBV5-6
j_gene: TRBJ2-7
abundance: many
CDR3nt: TGTGCCAGCAGCTCAAGATTCCGGGACAAACCCTACGAGCAGTACTTC
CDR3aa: CASSSRFRDKPYEQYF

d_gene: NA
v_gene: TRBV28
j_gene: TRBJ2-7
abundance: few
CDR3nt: TGTGCCAGCAGTTTCCCCCGGGGGCAGTACTTC
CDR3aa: CASSFPRGQYF

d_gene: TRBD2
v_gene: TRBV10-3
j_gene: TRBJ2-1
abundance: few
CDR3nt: TGTGCCATCGCTGGCCTAGCGGGAGTCGTTGAGCAGTTCTTC
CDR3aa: CAIAGLAGVVEQFF

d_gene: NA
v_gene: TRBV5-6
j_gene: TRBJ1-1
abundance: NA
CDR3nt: TGTGCCAGCAGCCCTGAAAAAAGGAACACTGAAGCTTTCTTT
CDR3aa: CASSPEKRNTEAFF

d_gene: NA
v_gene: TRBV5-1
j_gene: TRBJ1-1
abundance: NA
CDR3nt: TGCGCCAGCAGCTTCGGAGGACAGACTGAAGCTTTCTTT
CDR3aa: CASSFGGQTEAFF

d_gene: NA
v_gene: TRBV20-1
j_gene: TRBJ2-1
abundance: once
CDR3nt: TGCAGTGCTAGAGATCTCCGACAGGTACCCTACAATGAGCAGTTCTTC
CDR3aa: CSARDLRQVPYNEQFF

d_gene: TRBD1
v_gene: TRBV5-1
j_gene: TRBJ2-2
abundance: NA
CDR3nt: TGCGCCAGCAGCTGGGGACAGACCTCGAACACCGGGGAGCTGTTTTTT
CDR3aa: CASSWGQTSNTGELFF

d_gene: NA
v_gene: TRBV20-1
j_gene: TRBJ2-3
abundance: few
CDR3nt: TGCGGTGCCGTAAAGATAAGCACAGATACGCAGTATTTT
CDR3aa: CGAVKISTDTQYF

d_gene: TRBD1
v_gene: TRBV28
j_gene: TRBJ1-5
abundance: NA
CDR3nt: TGTGCCAGCAACCTCGACAGGGGGAAGCCCCAGCATTTT
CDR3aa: CASNLDRGKPQHF

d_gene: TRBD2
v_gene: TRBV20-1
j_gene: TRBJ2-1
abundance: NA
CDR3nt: TGCAGTGCTAGAGGCGGCGGGGGGGACTCCCACAATGAGCAGTTCTTC
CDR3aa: CSARGGGGDSHNEQFF

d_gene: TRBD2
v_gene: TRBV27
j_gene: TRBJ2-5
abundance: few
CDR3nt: TGTGCCAGCAGAAAACTAGCGGGGGGCCTATACCAAGAGACCCAGTACTTC
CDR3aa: CASRKLAGGLYQETQYF

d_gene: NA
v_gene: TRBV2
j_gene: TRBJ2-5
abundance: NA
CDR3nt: TGTGCCAGCGCGGACGGCGCGAACCAAGAGACCCAGTACTTC
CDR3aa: CASADGANQETQYF

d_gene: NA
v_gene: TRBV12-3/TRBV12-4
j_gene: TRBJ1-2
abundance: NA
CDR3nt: TGTGCCAGCAGTTTAGACAGAAATTCACTTGCCTATGGCTACACCTTC
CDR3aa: CASSLDRNSLAYGYTF

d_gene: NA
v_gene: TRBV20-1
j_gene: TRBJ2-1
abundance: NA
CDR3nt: TGCAGTGTGATTAGCGAGGGGAAAAAGGGTGAGCAGTTCTTC
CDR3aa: CSVISEGKKGEQFF

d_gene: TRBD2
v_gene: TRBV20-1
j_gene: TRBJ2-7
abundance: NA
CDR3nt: TGCAGTGCTAGGCAGGGACTAGCGGGAGAGTACGAGCAGTACTTC
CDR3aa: CSARQGLAGEYEQYF

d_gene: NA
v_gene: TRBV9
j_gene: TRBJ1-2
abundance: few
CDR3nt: TGTGCCAGCAGCGTAGAGCCAGCTAACTATGGCTACACCTTC
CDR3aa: CASSVEPANYGYTF

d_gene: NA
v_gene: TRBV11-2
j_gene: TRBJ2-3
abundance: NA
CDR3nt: TGTGCCAGTTCGTACGGGGGAATGGACACAGATACGCAGTATTTT
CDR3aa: CASSYGGMDTDTQYF

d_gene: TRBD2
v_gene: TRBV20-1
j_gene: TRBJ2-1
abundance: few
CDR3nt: TGCAGTGCTAGAGATTCACTAGCGGGAGTCCGGAATGAGCAGTTCTTC
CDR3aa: CSARDSLAGVRNEQFF

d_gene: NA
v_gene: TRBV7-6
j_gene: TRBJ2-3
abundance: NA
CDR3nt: TGTGCCAGCAGGGCAGGGAATAAAGCGTATTTT
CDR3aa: CASRAGNKAYF

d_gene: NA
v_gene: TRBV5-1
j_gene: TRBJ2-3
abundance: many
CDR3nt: TGCGCCAGCAGCTTGGAGGGGAGGTCAGATACGCAGTATTTT
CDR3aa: CASSLEGRSDTQYF

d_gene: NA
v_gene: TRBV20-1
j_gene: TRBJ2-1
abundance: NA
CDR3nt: TGCAGTGCTAGTGGTGCCCTCGGTGAGCAGTTCTTC
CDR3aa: CSASGALGEQFF

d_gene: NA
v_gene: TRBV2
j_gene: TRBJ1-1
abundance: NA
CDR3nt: TGTGCCAGCACCAAAATAGGCGGGACGGGGAACACTGAAGCTTTCTTT
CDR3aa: CASTKIGGTGNTEAFF